Presented here are 18 T cell receptor beta chains from one specimen sequenced in a study of cytomegalovirus exposure and HLA in healthy donors. The PCR had 60 Vbeta and 13 Jbeta primers. Sequenced by immunoSEQ multiplex PCR; TCRdb stores in-frame clones only, minus some. Here the sample spans 40,000 to 45,000 clones, roughly nine tenths being singletons. Material: PBMCs. The origin of the receptors is a woman aged 40 to 50 in good health and CMV-seropositive.

The chain recombines TRBV6-5 with TRBJ1-4; D is uncertain. Trimming removed 10 bases from V and 5 bases from J, with 14 bases in between. Germline V gene data show CDR1 as MNHEY and CDR2 as SVGAGI. The CDR3 runs to 13 residues. DNA of the CDR3: TGTGCCACTGCGGAGCGGCTGAATGAAAAACTGTTTTTT. This gives the protein CATAERLNEKLFF.

The genes are TRBV6-5 and TRBJ2-7; 10 bases are shared with TRBD1. The V segment lost 4 bases and the J segment 3 bases; nucleotides outside the gene matches: 6. The CDR3 has 15 residues. CDR1 MNHEY and CDR2 SVGAGI come from the germline V gene. The chain's CDR3 is CASSLPGQGSYEQYF. The CDR3 DNA sequence: TGTGCCAGCAGTTTGCCGGGACAGGGGAGCTACGAGCAGTACTTC.

This rearrangement joins TRBV25-1 to TRBJ2-1; possible D gene TRBD2, 6 bases. Per germline, CDR1 MGHDK and CDR2 SYGVNS. The CDR3 loop spans 13 amino acids. The germline V and J ends were trimmed by 4 bases and 5 bases, with 9 bases remaining between them. CDR3 nucleotides: TGTGCCAGCAGTGCCCCGGGGGACAATGAGCAGTTCTTC. Translating gives CASSAPGDNEQFF.

The chain combines TRBV29-1 with TRBJ1-1; no reliable D call. The V gene lost 8 bases and the J gene lost 0 bases, with 19 bases spanning the gap. The CDR3 sequence is 15 residues long. Germline CDR1 reads SQVTM; CDR2 reads ANQGSEA. DNA of the CDR3: TGCAGCCCATCGGAGGGTGGGTGGCTGAACACTGAAGCTTTCTTT. This encodes CSPSEGGWLNTEAFF.

CDR3 loop: CASSLPSDRDGNTIYF. The CDR3 DNA reads TGTGCCAGCAGCTTACCATCGGACAGGGACGGAAACACCATATATTTT. This sequence joins TRBV7-9 and TRBJ1-3; 8 positions agree with TRBD1. CDR1 and CDR2 (germline): SEHNR, FQNEAQ (reference sequence). Unmatched junction bases numbered 7, after V lost 2 bases and J lost 4 bases. The CDR3 has 16 residues.

The chain carries TRBV2 and TRBJ1-3; 9 nucleotides agree with TRBD1. J lost 0 bases, V lost 6 bases, and 12 bases had no gene match. Germline assignment: CDR1 SNHLY and CDR2 FYNNEI. The length of the CDR3 is 18 residues. CDR3 residues: CASRVDRGALISGNTIYF. The CDR3 DNA sequence: TGTGCCAGCAGGGTGGACAGGGGCGCTTTAATCTCTGGAAACACCATATATTTT.

V and J are TRBV13 and TRBJ1-4, with TRBD1 matching 10 bases. The CDR3 length is 15 residues. With V trimmed by 5 bases and J by 6 bases, 6 bases remained unmatched. From germline, CDR1 is PRHDT and CDR2 FYEKMQ (reference sequence). The CDR3 loop is CASSQRTGGYEKLFF. In DNA, the CDR3 is TGTGCCAGCAGCCAAAGGACAGGGGGTTATGAAAAACTGTTTTTT.

This clone was seen a few times. This sequence joins TRBV6-1 and TRBJ1-5; D is unclear. In germline, CDR1 is MNHNS, CDR2 SASEGT. Trimming took 3 bases from V and 0 from J, leaving 9 bases between them. The CDR3 has 15 amino acids. CDR3 nucleotide sequence: TGTGCCAGCAGTGACCGGGGATATAGCAATCAGCCCCAGCATTTT. This sequence encodes CASSDRGYSNQPQHF.

The chain combines TRBV19 with TRBJ1-2, with D maybe TRBD1 (5 bases). The germline V and J ends were trimmed by 7 bases and 4 bases, with 13 bases remaining between them. The V gene's germline CDR1 is LNHDA and CDR2 SQIVND (reference sequence). The CDR3 is 13 amino acids. CDR3 sequence: CASKGRGSYGYTF. The CDR3 DNA reads TGTGCCAGTAAGGGTCGGGGGTCCTATGGCTACACCTTC.

The chain couples TRBV7-9 to TRBJ2-7; D perhaps matches TRBD1 (5 bases). The CDR3 covers 14 residues. Germline V lookup: CDR1 SEHNR, CDR2 FQNEAQ (reference sequence). Trimming removed 2 bases from V and 6 bases from J, with 14 bases in between. CDR3 region: CASSLLGLDIEQYF. DNA of the CDR3: TGTGCCAGCAGCTTATTGGGTCTGGACATCGAGCAGTACTTC.

V is TRBV4-2 and J is TRBJ2-1; TRBD2 matches at 8 bases. The germline CDR1 and CDR2 sequences are LGHNA and YNFKEQ. The CDR3 is made up of 18 amino acids. V lost 4 bases to trimming and J lost 2 bases; unmatched junction nucleotides: 13. In nucleotides, the CDR3 is TGTGCCAGCAGCCTTTCCGCCGGGACTAGTAGCCCCTACAATGAGCAGTTCTTC. Its protein product is CASSLSAGTSSPYNEQFF.

The rearrangement links TRBV7-8 to TRBJ1-2; TRBD1 matches 9 bases. The CDR3 is 16 amino acids. Losses at the gene ends were 4 bases for V and 4 bases for J; bases not matched to a gene: 10. The germline V gene encodes CDR1 SGHVS and CDR2 FQNEAQ. CDR3 sequence reads: CASSSHMGQGSYGYTF. CDR3 DNA sequence: TGTGCCAGCAGCTCCCACATGGGACAGGGAAGCTATGGCTACACCTTC.

The chain carries TRBV5-5 and TRBJ1-5; D is unclear. This CDR3 is 15 amino acids long. CDR1 is SGHKS and CDR2 is YYEKEE in the germline V gene (reference sequence). V lost 0 bases to trimming and J lost 3 bases, with 10 bases between them. The CDR3 coding sequence is TGTGCCAGCAGCTTGGATTTCAGCGCCAATCAGCCCCAGCATTTT. It specifies CASSLDFSANQPQHF.

For this clone: One end of the junction is discordant with germline, which a read error may explain. The chain recombines TRBV11-2 with TRBJ2-1, with 12 bases matching TRBD2. Germline V lookup: CDR1 SGHAT, CDR2 FQNNGV. The CDR3 is made up of 13 amino acids. In DNA form, the CDR3 reads TGTGCCAGCAGTCCACAGACTAGCGGGAGAGGCCTCTTC. Amino acid sequence: CASSPQTSGRGLF.

As regards this clone: A junction boundary mismatches the germline segment, possibly from a read error. J is TRBJ1-4 and V is TRBV11-2; no clear D gene. The CDR3 is 15 residues long. Germline lookup yields CDR1 SGHAT and CDR2 FQNNGV. The CDR3 spells CASSSLSGSGGKPFF. CDR3 bases: TGTGCCAGCAGCTCCTTAAGCGGGTCCGGAGGGAAACCGTTTTTT.

The chain combines TRBV28 with TRBJ2-1, with TRBD2 matching 10 bases. The trim removed 6 bases at V and 6 bases at J, leaving 5 bases unmatched. Per the germline V gene, CDR1 is MDHEN and CDR2 is SYDVKM. The CDR3 length is 14 residues. Here the CDR3 DNA reads TGTGCCAGCAGCAGGGGACTAGCGCGCAATGAGCAGTTCTTC. This encodes CASSRGLARNEQFF. The whole variable domain, filled in from reference TRBV28 and TRBJ2-1, reads DVKVTQSSRYLVKRTGEKVFLECVQDMDHENMFWYRQDPGLGLRLIYFSYDVKMKEKGDIPEGYSVSREKKERFSLILESASTNQTSMYLCASSRGLARNEQFFGPGTRLTVL.

This chain uses TRBV19 with TRBJ2-7; TRBD1 might be the D (6 bases). The CDR3 sequence is 17 residues long. V was pared by 5 bases and J by 0 bases, with 20 bases between. The germline V gene has CDR1 LNHDA and CDR2 SQIVND (reference sequence). The chain's CDR3 is CASSSLSRGVSSYEQYF. The CDR3 DNA is TGTGCCAGTAGTTCGCTCTCCAGGGGCGTCAGCTCCTACGAGCAGTACTTC.

The chain joins TRBV6-1 to TRBJ2-3; TRBD2 matches at 14 bases. The germline CDR1 and CDR2 sequences are MNHNS and SASEGT. The J segment lost 4 bases and the V segment lost 6 bases, leaving 3 bases of the junction unmatched. The length of the CDR3 is 15 residues. The CDR3 spells CASSVTSGGADTQYF. Here the CDR3 DNA reads TGTGCCAGCAGCGTGACTAGCGGGGGGGCAGATACGCAGTATTTT.